Listed below are T cell receptor beta chains from one sample, sequenced in a study of ipilimumab plus nivolumab after autologous stem cell transplantation. Sequencing was performed with immunoSEQ multiplex PCR; in TCRdb, only in-frame clones are kept and a portion is missing. Of 15,000 or so clones listed, 80% are singletons. Sequenced here: PBMCs, sampled in a trial of ipilimumab plus nivolumab as post-transplant consolidation. The receptors shown here come from a male donor with diffuse large B-cell lymphoma. Each CDR3 is given without its conserved first and last residue.

TRBJ1-2 | TRBV6-5 | ASSYSTSGAGYGYT
TRBJ2-3 | TRBV5-1 | ASSLGQLDTQY
TRBJ2-1 | TRBV23-1 | ASIIIAGGPPCVF
TRBJ1-1 | TRBV6-6 | ASRLQGDTEAF
TRBJ2-7 | TRBV7-7 | ASSLAPPGGGTTYEQY
TRBJ2-5 | TRBV4-1 | ASSQVTGGETQY
TRBJ1-1 | TRBV7-8 | ASSFRDKPSQPAPATEAF
TRBJ2-7 | TRBV19 | ASSTNLGTEFREQY
TRBJ1-2 | TRBV7-9 | ASSSWTANYGYT
TRBJ2-7 | TRBV18 | ASSSTTDARTYEQY
TRBJ2-1 | TRBV4-1 | ASTRPLPSGAYEQF
TRBJ2-7 | TRBV5-6 | ASSLGGDTYEQY
TRBJ1-5 | TRBV23-1 | ASSQDYGGPNQPQH
TRBJ1-1 | TRBV7-2 | ASSSPGGRGLGTEAF
TRBJ2-2 | TRBV5-4 | ASRIDTGELF
TRBJ1-2 | TRBV6-5 | ASSQQGGGSYGYT
TRBJ2-2 | TRBV11-2 | ASSSSTSPGELF
TRBJ2-7 | TRBV29-1 | SVARGKTHYEQY
TRBJ2-3 | TRBV7-9 | ASIKNRGGGDTQY
TRBJ1-2 | TRBV5-1 | ASSLAWDRGLNYGYT
TRBJ1-5 | TRBV7-2 | ASSPSVGPQH
TRBJ1-4 | TRBV27 | ASSFGGDEKLF
TRBJ2-5 | TRBV10-1 | ASSSGGLETQY
TRBJ2-1 | TRBV9 | ASSRGPEDEQF
TRBJ1-4 | TRBV30 | AWSGMGTANEKLF